These 15 T cell receptor beta chains came from one sample sequenced in a study of T cell responses to AZD1222 COVID-19 vaccine. Using immunoSEQ multiplex PCR, the repertoire was profiled, and TCRdb retains in-frame clones only, with some absent. The table has around 60,000 clones, 70% to 90% seen once. Sequenced material: peripheral blood, taken on day 0 of AZD1222 vaccination. The receptors shown here come from an adult in good health.

This clone was seen just once. The chain employs TRBV9 and TRBJ1-3; D is perhaps TRBD1 (5 bases). Between the trimmed V and J ends, which lost 1 base and 4 bases, there was a span of 12 bases. This CDR3 has 15 residues. Per the germline V gene, CDR1 is SGDLS and CDR2 is YYNGEE. This CDR3 reads CASSVQGVWGNTIYF. The CDR3 nucleotides are TGTGCCAGCAGCGTACAAGGGGTTTGGGGAAACACCATATATTTT. The whole variable domain, filled in from reference TRBV9 and TRBJ1-3, reads DSGVTQTPKHLITATGQRVTLRCSPRSGDLSVYWYQQSLDQGLQFLIQYYNGEERAKGNILERFSAQQFPDLHSELNLSSLELGDSALYFCASSVQGVWGNTIYFGEGSWLTVV.

This chain joins TRBV6-6 and TRBJ1-3, with 12 bases fitting TRBD1. Losses at the gene ends were 5 bases for V and 4 bases for J; bases not matched to a gene: 6. The V gene's germline CDR1 is MNHNY and CDR2 SVGAGI (reference sequence). The CDR3 consists of 16 residues. The CDR3 DNA follows: TGTGCCAGCAGTCCCCGGGACAGGGGGCGCGGAAACACCATATATTTT. Protein product: CASSPRDRGRGNTIYF.

The chain is built from TRBV30 and TRBJ1-5; D ambiguous. Trimming pared 0 bases from V and 8 bases from J, leaving 11 bases between. From germline, CDR1 is GTSNPN and CDR2 SVGIG (reference sequence). This CDR3 spans 13 amino acids. The CDR3 DNA reads TGTGCCTGGAGTGTACAAGGGTTGAAGCCCCAGCATTTT. Amino acid sequence: CAWSVQGLKPQHF. The full variable domain, with the rest looked up from reference TRBV30 and TRBJ1-5, is SQTIHQWPATLVQPVGSPLSLECTVEGTSNPNLYWYRQAAGRGLQLLFYSVGIGQISSEVPQNLSASRPQDRQFILSSKKLLLSDSGFYLCAWSVQGLKPQHFGDGTRLSIL.

The rearrangement uses TRBV12-3 or TRBV12-4 and TRBJ2-3; D gene uncertain. The CDR3 spans 12 residues. V lost 3 bases, J lost 7 bases, and 8 bases lay in between. CDR3 residues: CASSFSENTQYF. The CDR3, as DNA: TGTGCCAGCAGTTTCAGTGAGAATACGCAGTATTTT.

The V call is TRBV5-1, the J call TRBJ2-5; TRBD1 agrees at 7 bases. The V gene end was trimmed by 4 bases and the J gene end by 4 bases; junction bases not matched to a gene: 10. CDR1 is SGHRS and CDR2 is YFSETQ in the germline V gene. This CDR3 region has 15 residues. The CDR3 coding sequence is TGCGCCAGCAGCGTGACGCCGGGACAGCTAGAGACCCAGTACTTC. This sequence encodes CASSVTPGQLETQYF.

This chain links TRBV6-5 with TRBJ1-2; D remains ambiguous. The CDR3 extends over 14 amino acids. The germline V gene encodes CDR1 MNHEY and CDR2 SVGAGI. V was trimmed by 0 bases and J by 2 bases, leaving 7 bases between them. CDR3 DNA sequence: TGTGCCAGCAGTTACTCCGGACGGAACTATGGCTACACCTTC. Protein sequence: CASSYSGRNYGYTF.

The chain is built from TRBV12-3 or TRBV12-4 and TRBJ1-1; no firm D call. V lost 3 bases to trimming and J lost 1 base, with 6 bases between them. This CDR3 spans 13 amino acids. The CDR3 here is CASSFDANTEAFF. For the CDR3, the DNA is TGTGCCAGCAGTTTCGACGCGAACACTGAAGCTTTCTTT.

This chain uses TRBV2 with TRBJ1-4; maybe TRBD1 (5 bases). The V gene's germline CDR1 is SNHLY and CDR2 FYNNEI. The CDR3 spans 17 residues. Trimming removed 2 bases at V and 0 bases at J, with 13 bases between. The CDR3 region has the DNA TGTGCCAGCAGTGAATGGGGGGTACCGACAACTAATGAAAAACTGTTTTTT. Protein product: CASSEWGVPTTNEKLFF.

V and J are TRBV29-1 and TRBJ1-1; no clear D. The germline V gene encodes CDR1 SQVTM and CDR2 ANQGSEA. Trimming removed 6 bases at V and 0 bases at J, with 8 bases between. The CDR3 is 12 amino acids. CDR3 nucleotide sequence: TGCAGCGTCTGTATCATGAACACTGAAGCTTTCTTT. This gives the protein CSVCIMNTEAFF.

The chain carries TRBV9 and TRBJ1-2; 7 bases are a match to TRBD1. The CDR3 runs to 17 residues. The V gene's germline CDR1 is SGDLS and CDR2 YYNGEE. Unmatched junction bases numbered 10, after V lost 0 bases and J lost 2 bases. The CDR3 protein is CASSVDVGAGGNYGYTF. CDR3 bases: TGTGCCAGCAGCGTAGATGTTGGGGCAGGGGGGAACTATGGCTACACCTTC.

This chain uses TRBV19 with TRBJ1-5; a possible D gene is TRBD1 (6 bases). This CDR3 comprises 15 residues. V shed 3 bases and J shed 5 bases, with 14 bases lying between them. Per germline, CDR1 LNHDA and CDR2 SQIVND (reference sequence). The CDR3 protein is CASSMSQGGHQPQHF. The CDR3 DNA follows: TGTGCCAGTAGTATGTCACAGGGAGGCCATCAGCCCCAGCATTTT. The full variable domain, its missing parts supplied by reference TRBV19 and TRBJ1-5, is DGGITQSPKYLFRKEGQNVTLSCEQNLNHDAMYWYRQDPGQGLRLIYYSQIVNDFQKGDIAEGYSVSREKKESFPLTVTSAQKNPTAFYLCASSMSQGGHQPQHFGDGTRLSIL.

The chain employs TRBV29-1 and TRBJ1-1, with 10 bases lining up with TRBD1. Looked up from germline, CDR1 is SQVTM and CDR2 is ANQGSEA. The V gene end was trimmed by 6 bases and the J gene end by 5 bases; junction bases not matched to a gene: 6. The CDR3 has 13 amino acids. CDR3 in DNA: TGCAGCGTCGGACAGGGGGAGCGAACTGAAGCTTTCTTT. This encodes CSVGQGERTEAFF.

The chain has TRBV5-1 and TRBJ2-1, with a possible D match to TRBD1 (5 bases). From germline, CDR1 is SGHRS and CDR2 YFSETQ. The germline V and J ends were trimmed by 2 bases and 4 bases, with 10 bases remaining between them. This CDR3 is 14 amino acids long. CDR3 sequence reads: CASSFAGLYNEQFF. DNA for the CDR3: TGCGCCAGCAGCTTCGCAGGGTTATACAATGAGCAGTTCTTC. The full variable domain, its missing parts supplied by reference TRBV5-1 and TRBJ2-1, is KAGVTQTPRYLIKTRGQQVTLSCSPISGHRSVSWYQQTPGQGLQFLFEYFSETQRNKGNFPGRFSGRQFSNSRSEMNVSTLELGDSALYLCASSFAGLYNEQFFGPGTRLTVL.

In this sample, this clone turned up once. This chain joins TRBV16 and TRBJ1-2; D uncertain. CDR1 KGHSY and CDR2 FQNENV come from the germline V gene. The V end was cut by 2 bases, the J end by 8 bases, with 18 bases between. This CDR3 spans 15 amino acids. The CDR3 coding sequence is TGTGCCAGCAGCCAAAGGTCAACTATGGGGTGGGGCTACACCTTC. Translating it yields CASSQRSTMGWGYTF.

This sequence joins TRBV11-1 and TRBJ1-2, with TRBD1 as a possible D gene (5 bases). Germline assignment: CDR1 SGHAT and CDR2 FQDESV (reference sequence). The CDR3 totals 13 residues. The V end was cut by 5 bases, the J end by 2 bases, with 9 bases between. CDR3 nucleotide sequence: TGTGCCAGCAGCCTGGGACGGAACTATGGCTACACCTTC. As protein: CASSLGRNYGYTF.